One sample yielded the 28 T cell receptor beta chains listed below, sequenced in a study of blood T cell repertoires in COVID-19. Here immunoSEQ multiplex PCR was the method, and the copy in TCRdb shows in-frame clones only, minus some. The profile shows fewer than 95,000 clones, 90% of them singletons. Sequencing was performed on peripheral blood. The origin of the receptors is an elderly woman with acute or convalescent COVID-19.

CDR3 sequence: CASSLGGQGGGEQYF. The CDR3 DNA follows: TGTGCCAGCAGCTTAGGCGGACAGGGAGGAGGCGAGCAGTACTTC. V is TRBV7-2 and J is TRBJ2-7; 8 bases match TRBD1. The ends lost 1 base at V and 6 bases at J; junction bases unmatched: 8. CDR3 size: 15 residues. Germline-derived CDR1 and CDR2 are SGHTA and FQGNSA.

The V and J genes are TRBV6-6 and TRBJ2-1; possibly TRBD1 for D (6 bases). Germline V gene sequence: CDR1 MNHNY, CDR2 SVGAGI (reference sequence). CDR3 length equals 11 residues. V lost 5 bases to trimming and J lost 13 bases, with 12 bases between them. As DNA, the CDR3 is TGTGCCAGCAGTCCGGACAGCTTTCAGTTCTTC. This gives the protein CASSPDSFQFF.

CDR3 DNA sequence: TGTGCCAGCAGGCAATCGGGGGGGATGGATACGCAGTATTTT. Translation: CASRQSGGMDTQYF. V usage is TRBV6-5 and J usage is TRBJ2-3, with 8 bases that match TRBD2. Trimming at V came to 6 bases and at J to 6 bases, leaving 8 bases not matched to a gene. Germline CDR1 and CDR2: MNHEY and SVGAGI. The CDR3 runs 14 residues.

This chain joins TRBV24-1 and TRBJ2-4; D perhaps matches TRBD1 (6 bases). Per the germline V gene, CDR1 is KGHDR and CDR2 is SFDVKD. V was shortened by 2 bases and J by 4 bases, with 14 bases between the two germline ends. This CDR3 region has 16 residues. The CDR3 nucleotides are TGTGCCACCAGTGATTCCCGACAGGATAGGAAAAACATTCAGTACTTC. It yields the protein CATSDSRQDRKNIQYF.

This chain links TRBV28 with TRBJ2-2, with D possibly being TRBD2 (6 bases). Trimming removed 5 bases from V and 1 base from J, with 17 bases in between. The CDR3 length is 17 residues. Germline values: CDR1 MDHEN, CDR2 SYDVKM. In DNA, the CDR3 is TGTGCCAGCAGTAATACAGGAGGGATTAAGAACACCGGGGAGCTGTTTTTT. This sequence encodes CASSNTGGIKNTGELFF.

The CDR3 DNA reads as TGCAGCGTCCGGGACAGGGTCTACAATGAGCAGTTCTTC. This gives the protein CSVRDRVYNEQFF. This sequence joins TRBV29-1 and TRBJ2-1, with 9 bases matching TRBD1. V lost 6 bases to trimming and J lost 3 bases; unmatched junction nucleotides: 3. Germline V gene sequence: CDR1 SQVTM, CDR2 ANQGSEA. CDR3 length: 13 amino acids.

This chain uses TRBV12-3 or TRBV12-4 with TRBJ1-1, with D hard to call. CDR3 size: 13 residues. The ends were cut back, 2 bases at V and 6 bases at J, with 10 bases in the middle. The CDR3 DNA reads TGTGCCAGCAGTTTACAACAAATACCTGAAGCTTTCTTT. It codes for CASSLQQIPEAFF.

The chain links TRBV5-5 to TRBJ1-2, with 8 bases fitting TRBD1. This CDR3 spans 15 amino acids. J was trimmed by 2 bases and V by 0 bases; bases with no gene match: 3. Germline lookup yields CDR1 SGHKS and CDR2 YYEKEE (reference sequence). The CDR3: CASSLGGQANYGYTF. The DNA for the CDR3 is TGTGCCAGCAGCTTGGGGGGACAGGCCAACTATGGCTACACCTTC.

CDR3 sequence: CASSLGDTSSRPQHF. The CDR3 DNA follows: TGCGCCAGCAGCTTGGGCGACACCTCGTCTCGGCCCCAGCATTTT. The gene calls are TRBV5-1 and TRBJ1-5; D ambiguous. This CDR3 contains 15 residues. V lost 0 bases to trimming and J lost 9 bases, with 16 bases between them. CDR1 and CDR2 from the germline V gene are SGHRS and YFSETQ.

The chain employs TRBV7-9 and TRBJ1-1; tentative D call: TRBD1 (5 bases). CDR1 and CDR2 from the germline V gene are SEHNR and FQNEAQ (reference sequence). Trimming left V 5 bases short and J 6 bases short, with 13 bases between. The CDR3 contains 13 residues. CDR3 sequence (DNA): TGTGCCAGCAGCCTCTCATCAGGGTCTGAAGCTTTCTTT. This translates into CASSLSSGSEAFF.

The table lists this clone with a count of one. The chain uses TRBV6-5 and TRBJ1-1; 9 nucleotides match TRBD1. The germline V gene encodes CDR1 MNHEY and CDR2 SVGAGI. With 6 bases clipped from V and 11 bases from J, the junction kept 10 bases outside the gene matches. This CDR3 contains 13 residues. The CDR3 reads CASRTTGGGGAFF. CDR3 nucleotides: TGTGCCAGCAGGACAACAGGGGGCGGAGGTGCTTTCTTT.

This clone was observed once. The rearrangement links TRBV2 to TRBJ1-4, with unresolved D. Germline CDR1 reads SNHLY; CDR2 reads FYNNEI. CDR3 size: 11 residues. Deletions cut 8 bases from V and 10 bases from J, with 11 bases between. The CDR3: CASLRDGKLFF. CDR3 coding DNA: TGTGCCAGCTTGAGAGATGGAAAACTGTTTTTT.

The chain links TRBV4-1 to TRBJ2-2; D is undetermined. V shed 0 bases and J shed 7 bases, with 12 bases lying between them. This CDR3 comprises 15 residues. Germline V CDR1 and CDR2: MGHRA, YSYEKL. CDR3 in amino acids: CASSQDRLGGGELFF. The DNA of the CDR3 is TGCGCCAGCAGCCAAGACAGACTCGGTGGCGGGGAGCTGTTTTTT.

The chain links TRBV5-1 to TRBJ2-7, with D perhaps matching TRBD2 (6 bases). The germline V and J ends were trimmed by 4 bases and 4 bases, with 15 bases remaining between them. The length of the CDR3 is 14 residues. Germline-derived CDR1 and CDR2 are SGHRS and YFSETQ. The CDR3 protein is CASSRTGTQYEQYF. The CDR3 DNA is TGCGCCAGCAGCAGGACCGGGACTCAGTACGAGCAGTACTTC.

The V and J genes are TRBV18 and TRBJ2-7; TRBD2 agrees at 14 bases. CDR1 is KGHSH, CDR2 LQKENI, per germline. CDR3 length equals 15 residues. The V segment lost 4 bases and the J segment 3 bases; nucleotides outside the gene matches: 2. CDR3 sequence (DNA): TGTGCCAGCTCACTCGGGACTAGCGGGAGCTACGAGCAGTACTTC. This translates into CASSLGTSGSYEQYF.

The chain carries TRBV4-3 and TRBJ1-3; 8 bases are shared with TRBD1. V lost 2 bases, J lost 4 bases, and 4 bases stayed unmatched. The CDR3 sequence is 15 residues long. Germline V lookup: CDR1 LGHNA, CDR2 YSLEER. The CDR3 sequence is CASSQLTGGGNTIYF. For the CDR3, the DNA is TGCGCCAGCAGCCAACTAACAGGGGGGGGAAACACCATATATTTT.

CDR3 in amino acids: CASSFWSLRGSPLHF. As DNA, the CDR3 is TGTGCCAGCAGTTTTTGGAGTTTGAGAGGTTCACCCCTCCACTTT. This chain joins TRBV28 and TRBJ1-6, with unresolved D. The CDR3 length is 15 residues. The V end was cut by 3 bases, the J end by 9 bases, with 15 bases between. The germline gives CDR1 MDHEN, CDR2 SYDVKM.

This rearrangement joins TRBV4-1 to TRBJ2-3; TRBD2 matches 8 bases. Per germline, CDR1 MGHRA and CDR2 YSYEKL. Trimming removed 2 bases from V and 5 bases from J; junction bases left unmatched: 9. The length of the CDR3 is 16 residues. CDR3 amino acids: CASSQPGLGSRDTQYF. The CDR3 coding sequence is TGCGCCAGCAGCCAACCGGGACTAGGGTCAAGAGATACGCAGTATTTT.

The V call is TRBV7-6, the J call TRBJ2-1; TRBD2 is a possible D gene (5 bases). The ends were cut back, 3 bases at V and 4 bases at J, with 13 bases in the middle. This CDR3 spans 15 amino acids. Germline lookup yields CDR1 SGHVS and CDR2 FNYEAQ. The CDR3 protein is CASSLLVASYNEQFF. In DNA form, the CDR3 reads TGTGCCAGCAGCTTGCTTGTAGCGTCTTACAATGAGCAGTTCTTC.

Comment on this clone: This CDR3 is also generated by other DNA sequences in the sample. The rearrangement uses TRBV24-1 and TRBJ1-5; TRBD1 agrees at 8 bases. This CDR3 is built from 14 residues. Germline CDR1 reads KGHDR; CDR2 reads SFDVKD. V lost 3 bases, J lost 4 bases, and 1 base stayed unmatched. The CDR3 here is CATSDGQGNQPQHF. The CDR3 DNA sequence: TGTGCCACCAGTGATGGACAGGGTAATCAGCCCCAGCATTTT.

The V and J genes are TRBV5-1 and TRBJ1-1; tentative D call: TRBD1 (5 bases). Germline V gives CDR1 SGHRS, CDR2 YFSETQ. There are 15 residues in the CDR3. The V end lost 4 bases, the J end lost 1 base, and 14 bases lay between the germline ends. In DNA form, the CDR3 reads TGCGCCAGCAGCCTGAGAGGGGACTGGAACACTGAAGCTTTCTTT. Translating it yields CASSLRGDWNTEAFF.

This clone was found a few times. V and J are TRBV5-1 and TRBJ1-2, with D tentatively TRBD1 (6 bases). This CDR3 spans 15 amino acids. V was shortened by 0 bases and J by 6 bases, with 15 bases between the two germline ends. Germline V gene sequence: CDR1 SGHRS, CDR2 YFSETQ. The CDR3 reads CASSLVALGGDGYTF. The CDR3 DNA reads as TGCGCCAGCAGCTTGGTGGCACTAGGGGGGGATGGCTACACCTTC.

The J gene is TRBJ1-6, the V gene TRBV6-5; no reliable D call. Trimming removed 3 bases at V and 8 bases at J, with 8 bases between. The CDR3 totals 13 residues. The germline CDR1 and CDR2 sequences are MNHEY and SVGAGI. The CDR3 DNA follows: TGTGCCAGCAGTTATTTTCGAGATTCACCCCTCCACTTT. Translating it yields CASSYFRDSPLHF.

The CDR3 protein is CASSPRRLAGGNEQFF. CDR3 sequence (DNA): TGTGCCAGCAGCCCTCGCCGGCTAGCGGGAGGGAATGAGCAGTTCTTC. The chain couples TRBV7-2 to TRBJ2-1; 12 positions match TRBD2. Trimming at V came to 5 bases and at J to 7 bases, leaving 9 bases not matched to a gene. Germline V gives CDR1 SGHTA, CDR2 FQGNSA. The CDR3 totals 16 residues.

The CDR3 spells CASSLGGSGSSYEQYF. For the CDR3, the DNA is TGCGCCAGCAGCTTGGGCGGGTCGGGAAGCTCCTACGAGCAGTACTTC. The chain combines TRBV5-1 with TRBJ2-7; TRBD2 might be the D (5 bases). The CDR3 sequence is 16 residues long. Germline CDR1 and CDR2: SGHRS and YFSETQ. V was pared by 0 bases and J by 0 bases, with 13 bases between.

The chain carries TRBV21-1 and TRBJ2-5; TRBD2, the D gene given by the table, was not confirmed from the DNA. TRBV21-1 is recorded as a pseudogene. CDR3 length: 18 residues. Here the CDR3 reads CARNHVTGTSMLQETQYF. In DNA form, the CDR3 reads TGTGCCAGGAACCACGTCACCGGGACTAGCATGTTACAAGAGACCCAGTACTTC.

This sequence joins TRBV28 and TRBJ1-5, with D perhaps TRBD1 (6 bases). This CDR3 region has 12 residues. Trimming removed 5 bases from V and 9 bases from J, with 11 bases in between. The germline V gene encodes CDR1 MDHEN and CDR2 SYDVKM. In nucleotides, the CDR3 is TGTGCCAGCAGTATCACGACAGGGCCCCAGCATTTT. The encoded protein is CASSITTGPQHF.

This clone has just one count. Different DNA sequences within this sample yield the same CDR3. V gene TRBV5-6 combines with J gene TRBJ2-6; D is unresolved. V was shortened by 3 bases and J by 0 bases, with 4 bases between the two germline ends. CDR1 SGHDT and CDR2 YYEEEE come from the germline V gene. The CDR3 consists of 14 residues. This CDR3 is CASSSVSGANVLTF. The CDR3 bases are TGTGCCAGCAGCTCGGTCTCTGGGGCCAACGTCCTGACTTTC.